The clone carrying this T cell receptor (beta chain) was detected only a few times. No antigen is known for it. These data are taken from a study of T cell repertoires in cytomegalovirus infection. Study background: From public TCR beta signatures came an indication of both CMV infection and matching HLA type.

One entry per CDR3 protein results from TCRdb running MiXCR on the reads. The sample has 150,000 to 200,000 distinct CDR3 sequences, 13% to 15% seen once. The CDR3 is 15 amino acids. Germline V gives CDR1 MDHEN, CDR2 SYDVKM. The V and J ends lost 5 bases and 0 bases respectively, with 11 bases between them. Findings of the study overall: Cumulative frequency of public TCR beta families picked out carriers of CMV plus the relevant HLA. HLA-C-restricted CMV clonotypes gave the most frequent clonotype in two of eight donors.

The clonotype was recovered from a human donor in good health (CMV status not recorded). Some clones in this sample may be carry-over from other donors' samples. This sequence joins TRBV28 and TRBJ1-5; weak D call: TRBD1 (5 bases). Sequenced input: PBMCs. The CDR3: CASSILTDSNQPQHF. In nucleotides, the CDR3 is TGTGCCAGCAGTATCCTGACAGATAGCAATCAGCCCCAGCATTTT.